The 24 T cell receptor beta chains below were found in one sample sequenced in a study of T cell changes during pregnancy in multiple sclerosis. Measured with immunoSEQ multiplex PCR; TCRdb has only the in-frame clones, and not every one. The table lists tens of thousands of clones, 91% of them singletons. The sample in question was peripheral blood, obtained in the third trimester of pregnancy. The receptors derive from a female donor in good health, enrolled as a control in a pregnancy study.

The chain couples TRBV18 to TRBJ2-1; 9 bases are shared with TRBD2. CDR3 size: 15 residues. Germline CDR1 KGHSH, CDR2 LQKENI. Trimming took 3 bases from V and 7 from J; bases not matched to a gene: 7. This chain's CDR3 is CASSPGLALVNEQFF. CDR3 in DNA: TGTGCCAGCTCACCTGGACTAGCGTTGGTAAATGAGCAGTTCTTC.

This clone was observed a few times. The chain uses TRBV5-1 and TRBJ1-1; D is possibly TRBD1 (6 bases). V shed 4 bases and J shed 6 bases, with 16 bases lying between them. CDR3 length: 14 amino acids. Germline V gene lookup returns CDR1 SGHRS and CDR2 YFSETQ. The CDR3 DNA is TGCGCCAGCAGCCGCCGAACAGGGACGGCTGAAGCTTTCTTT. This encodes CASSRRTGTAEAFF.

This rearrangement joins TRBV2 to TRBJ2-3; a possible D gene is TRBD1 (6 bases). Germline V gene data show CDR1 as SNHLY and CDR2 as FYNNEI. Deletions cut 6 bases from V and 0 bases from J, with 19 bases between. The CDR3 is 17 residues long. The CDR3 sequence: CASSATGRHLSTDTQYF. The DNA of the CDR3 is TGTGCCAGCAGCGCTACAGGGAGACACCTTAGCACAGATACGCAGTATTTT.

The CDR3 bases are TGTGCCAGCAGCTTAACGTTCGGTGGGGCCAACGTCCTGACTTTC. Translated: CASSLTFGGANVLTF. V usage is TRBV5-4 and J usage is TRBJ2-6; D remains ambiguous. Germline V lookup: CDR1 SGHNT, CDR2 YYREEE (reference sequence). CDR3 length equals 15 residues. V lost 2 bases and J 3 bases, leaving 9 bases between the germline ends.

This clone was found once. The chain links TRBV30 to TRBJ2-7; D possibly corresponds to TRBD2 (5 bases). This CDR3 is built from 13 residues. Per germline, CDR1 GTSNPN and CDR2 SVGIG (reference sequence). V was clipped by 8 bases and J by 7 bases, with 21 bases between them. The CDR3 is CALQPQRHGEQYF. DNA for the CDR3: TGTGCCCTCCAGCCCCAGCGGCACGGTGAGCAGTACTTC.

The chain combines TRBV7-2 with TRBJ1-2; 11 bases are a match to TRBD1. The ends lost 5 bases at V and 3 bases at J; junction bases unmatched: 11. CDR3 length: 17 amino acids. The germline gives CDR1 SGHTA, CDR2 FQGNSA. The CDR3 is CASSPPTGTGGYYGYTF. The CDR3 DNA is TGTGCCAGCAGCCCACCAACCGGGACAGGGGGGTACTATGGCTACACCTTC.

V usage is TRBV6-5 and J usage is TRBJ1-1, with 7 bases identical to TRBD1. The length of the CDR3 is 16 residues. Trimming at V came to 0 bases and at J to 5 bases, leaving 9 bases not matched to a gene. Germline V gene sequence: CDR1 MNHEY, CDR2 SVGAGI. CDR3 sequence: CASSYSRAGGRTEAFF. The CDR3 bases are TGTGCCAGCAGTTACTCAAGGGCAGGGGGGAGGACTGAAGCTTTCTTT.

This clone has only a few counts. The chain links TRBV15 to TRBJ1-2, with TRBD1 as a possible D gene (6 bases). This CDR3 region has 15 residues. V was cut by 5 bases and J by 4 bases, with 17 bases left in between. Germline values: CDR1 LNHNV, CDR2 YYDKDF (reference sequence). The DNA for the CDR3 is TGTGCCACCAGCGTTGGGAGGGGGGGACTCTATGGCTACACCTTC. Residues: CATSVGRGGLYGYTF.

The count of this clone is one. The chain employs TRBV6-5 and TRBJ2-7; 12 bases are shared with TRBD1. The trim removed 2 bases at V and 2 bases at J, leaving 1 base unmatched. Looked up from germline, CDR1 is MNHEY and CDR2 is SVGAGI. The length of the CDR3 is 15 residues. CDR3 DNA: TGTGCCAGCAGTTACGGGACAGGGGGCACCTACGAGCAGTACTTC. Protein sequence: CASSYGTGGTYEQYF.

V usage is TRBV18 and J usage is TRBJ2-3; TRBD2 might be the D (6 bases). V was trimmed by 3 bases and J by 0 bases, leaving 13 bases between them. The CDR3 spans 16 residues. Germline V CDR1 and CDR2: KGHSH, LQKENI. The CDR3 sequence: CASSPGGRSSTDTQYF. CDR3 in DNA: TGTGCCAGCTCACCGGGGGGACGCTCTAGCACAGATACGCAGTATTTT.

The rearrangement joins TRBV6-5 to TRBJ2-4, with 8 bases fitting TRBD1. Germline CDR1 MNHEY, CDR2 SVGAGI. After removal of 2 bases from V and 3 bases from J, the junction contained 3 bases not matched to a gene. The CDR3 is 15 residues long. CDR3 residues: CASSYDRGGKNIQYF. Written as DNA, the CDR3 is TGTGCCAGCAGTTACGACAGGGGCGGCAAAAACATTCAGTACTTC.

In DNA, the CDR3 is TGTGCCAGCAGTGTACCTTCAGGGTCTATCTATCAGCCCCAGCATTTT. As protein: CASSVPSGSIYQPQHF. This chain uses TRBV2 with TRBJ1-5; tentative D call: TRBD1 (5 bases). CDR3 size: 16 residues. Germline assignment: CDR1 SNHLY and CDR2 FYNNEI. V lost 4 bases, J lost 5 bases, and 18 bases lay in between.

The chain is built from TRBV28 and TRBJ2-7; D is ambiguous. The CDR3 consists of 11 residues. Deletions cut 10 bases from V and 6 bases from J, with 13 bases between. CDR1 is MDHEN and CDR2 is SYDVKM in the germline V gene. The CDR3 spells CATEQIAEQYF. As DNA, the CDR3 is TGTGCCACTGAACAGATCGCCGAGCAGTACTTC.

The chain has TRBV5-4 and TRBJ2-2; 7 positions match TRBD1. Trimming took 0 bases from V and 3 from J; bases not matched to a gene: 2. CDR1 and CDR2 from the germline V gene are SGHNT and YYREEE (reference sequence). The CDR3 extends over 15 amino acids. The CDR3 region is CASSLDRGYTGELFF. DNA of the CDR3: TGTGCCAGCAGCTTGGACAGGGGATACACCGGGGAGCTGTTTTTT.

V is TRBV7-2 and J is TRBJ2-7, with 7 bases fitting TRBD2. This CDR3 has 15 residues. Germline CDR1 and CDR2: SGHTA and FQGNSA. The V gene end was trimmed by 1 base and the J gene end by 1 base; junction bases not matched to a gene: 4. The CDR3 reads CASSLGLAASYEQYF. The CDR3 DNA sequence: TGTGCCAGCAGCTTAGGACTAGCTGCTTCCTACGAGCAGTACTTC.

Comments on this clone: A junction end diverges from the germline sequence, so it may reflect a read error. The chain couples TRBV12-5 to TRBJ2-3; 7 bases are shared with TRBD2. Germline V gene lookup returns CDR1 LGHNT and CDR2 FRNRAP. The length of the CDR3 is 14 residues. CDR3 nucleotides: TGTGCTAGTGGCTTGGCGGGGGTGGCAGATACGCAGTATTTT. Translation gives CASGLAGVADTQYF.

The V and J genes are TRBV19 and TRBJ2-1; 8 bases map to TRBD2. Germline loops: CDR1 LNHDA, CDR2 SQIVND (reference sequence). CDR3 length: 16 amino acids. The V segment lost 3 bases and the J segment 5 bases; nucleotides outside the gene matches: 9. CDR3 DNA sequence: TGTGCCAGTAGTATCCCTGCGGGAGGACTCAACAATGAGCAGTTCTTC. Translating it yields CASSIPAGGLNNEQFF.

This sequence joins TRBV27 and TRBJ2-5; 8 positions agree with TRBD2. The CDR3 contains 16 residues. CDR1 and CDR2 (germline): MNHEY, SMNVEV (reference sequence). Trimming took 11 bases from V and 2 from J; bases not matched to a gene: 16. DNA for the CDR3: TGTGCCGGCACGGGGGGGGCGAGGGAGGCTCAAGAGACCCAGTACTTC. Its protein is CAGTGGAREAQETQYF.

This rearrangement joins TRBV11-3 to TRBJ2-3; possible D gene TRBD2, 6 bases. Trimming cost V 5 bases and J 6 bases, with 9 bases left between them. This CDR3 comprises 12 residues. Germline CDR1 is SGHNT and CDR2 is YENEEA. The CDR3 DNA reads TGTGCCAGCAGCCCCCGGGGGGATACGCAGTATTTT. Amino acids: CASSPRGDTQYF. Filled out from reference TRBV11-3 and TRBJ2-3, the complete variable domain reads EAGVVQSPRYKIIEKKQPVAFWCNPISGHNTLYWYLQNLGQGPELLIRYENEEAVDDSQLPKDRFSAERLKGVDSTLKIQPAELGDSAVYLCASSPRGDTQYFGPGTRLTVL.

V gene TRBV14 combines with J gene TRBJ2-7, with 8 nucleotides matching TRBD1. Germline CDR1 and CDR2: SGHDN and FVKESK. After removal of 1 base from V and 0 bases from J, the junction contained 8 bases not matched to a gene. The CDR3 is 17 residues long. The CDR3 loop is CASSQGGQGPLSYEQYF. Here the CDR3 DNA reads TGTGCCAGCAGCCAAGGTGGACAGGGTCCTCTCTCCTACGAGCAGTACTTC.

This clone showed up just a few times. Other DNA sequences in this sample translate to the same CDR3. CDR3 loop: CASSSAKTGATGELFF. DNA for the CDR3: TGTGCCAGCAGCTCCGCGAAGACAGGGGCCACCGGGGAGCTGTTTTTT. The chain couples TRBV7-9 to TRBJ2-2, with 8 bases identical to TRBD1. The length of the CDR3 is 16 residues. Trimming at V came to 4 bases and at J to 4 bases, leaving 8 bases not matched to a gene. The germline gives CDR1 SEHNR, CDR2 FQNEAQ (reference sequence).

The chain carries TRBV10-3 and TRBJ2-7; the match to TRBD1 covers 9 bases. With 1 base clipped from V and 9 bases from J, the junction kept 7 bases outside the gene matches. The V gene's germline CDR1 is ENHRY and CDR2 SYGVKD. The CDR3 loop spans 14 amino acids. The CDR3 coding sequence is TGTGCCATCAGTGAGTGGGACAGGGTTCAAAGGCAGTACTTC. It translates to CAISEWDRVQRQYF.

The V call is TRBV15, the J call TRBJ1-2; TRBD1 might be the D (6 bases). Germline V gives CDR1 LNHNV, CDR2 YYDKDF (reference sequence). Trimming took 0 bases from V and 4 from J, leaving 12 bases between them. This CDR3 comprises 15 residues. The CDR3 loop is CATSRDSTGLYGYTF. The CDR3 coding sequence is TGTGCCACCAGCAGAGATAGCACAGGGCTCTATGGCTACACCTTC.

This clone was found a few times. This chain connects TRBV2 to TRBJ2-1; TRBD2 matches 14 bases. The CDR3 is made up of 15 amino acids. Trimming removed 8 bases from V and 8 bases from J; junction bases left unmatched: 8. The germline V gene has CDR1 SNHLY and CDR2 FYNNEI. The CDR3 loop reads CASRLGLAGGYEQFF. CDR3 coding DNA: TGTGCCAGCCGCCTCGGACTAGCGGGAGGCTATGAGCAGTTCTTC.